This T cell receptor beta chain stems from a study of radiotherapy plus CTLA-4 blockade in lung cancer. The germline V gene encodes CDR1 SGHAT and CDR2 FQNNGV. The CDR3 runs 13 residues. V lost 0 bases and J lost 8, with 10 bases in between. Using immunoSEQ multiplex PCR, the repertoire was profiled, and TCRdb retains in-frame clones only, with some absent. The table records about 15,000 clones, 72% of them present only once. The sequencing here drew on peripheral blood, taken from a patient treated with radiotherapy plus ipilimumab. The chain employs TRBV11-2 and TRBJ1-1, with D perhaps matching TRBD1 (5 bases). The origin of this receptor is a human donor with non-small cell lung cancer whose response to radiotherapy plus ipilimumab could not be evaluated. CDR3: CASSLDLRGEAFF. The CDR3, as DNA: TGTGCCAGCAGCTTAGATCTCCGGGGGGAAGCTTTCTTT. Together with reference TRBV11-2 and TRBJ1-1, the CDR3 gives the full variable domain: EAGVAQSPRYKIIEKRQSVAFWCNPISGHATLYWYQQILGQGPKLLIQFQNNGVVDDSQLPKDRFSAERLKGVDSTLKIQPAKLEDSAVYLCASSLDLRGEAFFGQGTRLTVV.